One sample yielded the 2 T cell receptor beta chains listed below, sequenced in a study of blood T cell repertoires in COVID-19. The table came from immunoSEQ multiplex PCR; TCRdb's copy has only in-frame clones and leaves some out. The repertoire consists of tens of thousands of clones, with 75% to 85% occurring once and the leading ten covering 19%. The sequenced sample consisted of peripheral blood. The receptor set was obtained from a human donor in a cohort sampled during active COVID-19.

The genes are TRBV9 and TRBJ1-1; TRBD1 might be the D (6 bases). The CDR3 length is 17 residues. The germline CDR1 and CDR2 sequences are SGDLS and YYNGEE. The V gene lost 3 bases and the J gene lost 0 bases, with 18 bases spanning the gap. The CDR3 sequence is CASSAQPSGALNTEAFF. Written as DNA, the CDR3 is TGTGCCAGCAGCGCGCAACCCTCAGGGGCCCTGAACACTGAAGCTTTCTTT.

This sequence joins TRBV28 and TRBJ2-5; 11 nucleotides align to TRBD1. The germline CDR1 and CDR2 sequences are MDHEN and SYDVKM. This CDR3 is built from 15 residues. V was pared by 3 bases and J by 1 base, with 1 base of the junction left unmatched. CDR3 residues: CASSLGTGGQETQYF. DNA for the CDR3: TGTGCCAGCAGTTTGGGGACAGGGGGCCAAGAGACCCAGTACTTC.